The 18 T cell receptor beta chains below were found in one sample sequenced in a study of shared clonotypes between healthy human individuals. The method was immunoSEQ multiplex PCR; TCRdb's version includes in-frame clones alone and lacks a portion of them. This sample has 2 million or so clones, with 95% found just once. Material: naive CD4+ T cells sorted from blood. Documented subset: CD45RA+ positively selected. These TCRs come from a man younger than 30 in good health.

This chain uses TRBV29-1 with TRBJ2-5, with D possibly being TRBD1 or TRBD2 (5 bases each). Germline V lookup: CDR1 SQVTM, CDR2 ANQGSEA. The V gene lost 1 base and the J gene lost 4 bases, with 10 bases spanning the gap. CDR3 length equals 13 residues. CDR3 sequence (DNA): TGCAGCGTTGAAGGGGACGGCCCAGAGACCCAGTACTTC. It translates to CSVEGDGPETQYF.

As regards this clone: The same CDR3 also results from other DNA sequences found in this sample. The rearrangement joins TRBV18 to TRBJ2-5; D remains ambiguous. CDR1 is KGHSH and CDR2 is LQKENI in the germline V gene. Trimming left V 0 bases short and J 2 bases short, with 7 bases between. The CDR3 totals 14 residues. The chain's CDR3 is CASSPPGSQETQYF. The CDR3 DNA follows: TGTGCCAGCTCACCACCAGGGTCTCAAGAGACCCAGTACTTC. Supplemented by reference TRBV18 and TRBJ2-5, the full variable domain reads NAGVMQNPRHLVRRRGQEARLRCSPMKGHSHVYWYRQLPEEGLKFMVYLQKENIIDESGMPKERFSAEFPKEGPSILRIQQVVRGDSAAYFCASSPPGSQETQYFGPGTRLLVL.

V gene TRBV6-1 combines with J gene TRBJ1-6; 9 bases agree with TRBD1. The V segment lost 4 bases and the J segment 8 bases; nucleotides outside the gene matches: 3. This CDR3 is 14 amino acids long. CDR1 MNHNS and CDR2 SASEGT come from the germline V gene. The CDR3 nucleotides read TGTGCCAGCAGTGTTTGGACAGGGGATTCACCCCTCCACTTT. It translates to CASSVWTGDSPLHF.

This chain joins TRBV4-1 and TRBJ1-3; D is unclear. This CDR3 is built from 16 residues. Trimming left V 1 base short and J 0 bases short, with 10 bases between. Germline V gene lookup returns CDR1 MGHRA and CDR2 YSYEKL. CDR3 sequence reads: CASSQGTTSSGNTIYF. Here the CDR3 DNA reads TGCGCCAGCAGCCAAGGCACGACGAGCTCTGGAAACACCATATATTTT.

The chain couples TRBV25-1 to TRBJ1-1; 8 nucleotides align to TRBD1. Germline lookup yields CDR1 MGHDK and CDR2 SYGVNS. This CDR3 has 15 amino acids. V was pared by 7 bases and J by 1 base, with 8 bases of the junction left unmatched. Here the CDR3 DNA reads TGTGCCAGCATCCCCAGGGGGCGCGGGAACACTGAAGCTTTCTTT. The encoded protein is CASIPRGRGNTEAFF.

Remarks on this clone: The same CDR3 can be traced to other DNA sequences in this sample. The chain carries TRBV5-1 and TRBJ2-2; D uncertain. CDR3 size: 15 residues. Trimming left V 0 bases short and J 1 base short, with 7 bases between. The germline V gene has CDR1 SGHRS and CDR2 YFSETQ. This CDR3 reads CASSLGAGNTGELFF. As DNA, the CDR3 is TGCGCCAGCAGCTTGGGGGCAGGGAACACCGGGGAGCTGTTTTTT.

The rearrangement joins TRBV6-6 to TRBJ1-2; 9 nucleotides line up with TRBD1. CDR1 and CDR2 from the germline V gene are MNHNY and SVGAGI (reference sequence). Trimming took 7 bases from V and 7 from J; bases not matched to a gene: 13. The CDR3 has 15 residues. CDR3 amino acids: CASNEGPGQGFGYTF. CDR3 coding DNA: TGTGCCAGCAACGAAGGACCGGGACAGGGTTTTGGCTACACCTTC.

The rearrangement joins TRBV7-3 to TRBJ1-2, with 9 positions matching TRBD1. Trimming took 4 bases from V and 8 from J; bases not matched to a gene: 8. The germline V gene encodes CDR1 SGHTA and CDR2 FQGTGA. The CDR3 runs to 14 residues. CDR3 region: CASSSAGTGTGYTF. For the CDR3, the DNA is TGTGCCAGCAGCTCGGCCGGGACAGGGACCGGCTACACCTTC.

The chain combines TRBV5-1 with TRBJ2-6; D is perhaps TRBD1 (5 bases). Trimming cost V 6 bases and J 0 bases, with 19 bases left between them. CDR3 length: 18 residues. Germline loops: CDR1 SGHRS, CDR2 YFSETQ. CDR3 protein: CASNLGPVLFSGANVLTF. The CDR3 DNA sequence: TGCGCCAGCAATTTGGGGCCAGTACTCTTCTCTGGGGCCAACGTCCTGACTTTC.

The CDR3 loop is CASSFWTGGYTEAFF. CDR3 sequence (DNA): TGTGCCAGCAGCTTTTGGACAGGGGGCTACACTGAAGCTTTCTTT. The V gene is TRBV5-4, the J gene TRBJ1-1; TRBD1 agrees at 11 bases. The trim removed 2 bases at V and 3 bases at J, leaving 3 bases unmatched. The germline V gene encodes CDR1 SGHNT and CDR2 YYREEE (reference sequence). The CDR3 has 15 amino acids. The full variable domain, its missing parts supplied by reference TRBV5-4 and TRBJ1-1, is ETGVTQSPTHLIKTRGQQVTLRCSSQSGHNTVSWYQQALGQGPQFIFQYYREEENGRGNFPPRFSGLQFPNYSSELNVNALELDDSALYLCASSFWTGGYTEAFFGQGTRLTVV.

This chain connects TRBV18 to TRBJ1-5, with D possibly matching TRBD1 (5 bases). Germline CDR1 reads KGHSH; CDR2 reads LQKENI. V shed 3 bases and J shed 4 bases, with 16 bases lying between them. This CDR3 contains 16 residues. CDR3 region: CASSPKGARNNQPQHF. The CDR3 DNA reads TGTGCCAGCTCACCGAAAGGGGCTCGGAATAATCAGCCCCAGCATTTT. The variable domain in full, with the rest retrieved from reference TRBV18 and TRBJ1-5, is NAGVMQNPRHLVRRRGQEARLRCSPMKGHSHVYWYRQLPEEGLKFMVYLQKENIIDESGMPKERFSAEFPKEGPSILRIQQVVRGDSAAYFCASSPKGARNNQPQHFGDGTRLSIL.

The V gene is TRBV7-6, the J gene TRBJ2-5, with a tentative D call TRBD2 (5 bases). Germline CDR1 is SGHVS and CDR2 is FNYEAQ. The ends were cut back, 4 bases at V and 2 bases at J, with 11 bases in the middle. This CDR3 contains 14 residues. The CDR3: CASSSQSGQETQYF. In DNA, the CDR3 is TGTGCCAGCAGCTCACAAAGCGGACAAGAGACCCAGTACTTC.

J is TRBJ1-4 and V is TRBV12-5; 7 nucleotides align to TRBD1. Germline V gene sequence: CDR1 LGHNT, CDR2 FRNRAP. The ends lost 6 bases at V and 4 bases at J; junction bases unmatched: 5. CDR3 length: 14 residues. In DNA form, the CDR3 reads TGTGCTAGTGGCCGACAGGGTCGTAATGAAAAACTGTTTTTT. This gives the protein CASGRQGRNEKLFF.

The J gene is TRBJ2-7, the V gene TRBV11-2; D ambiguous. CDR3 length equals 16 residues. In germline, CDR1 is SGHAT, CDR2 FQNNGV. The V gene lost 2 bases and the J gene lost 6 bases, with 20 bases spanning the gap. Here the CDR3 reads CASSLNQAPALGEQYF. The CDR3 nucleotides read TGTGCCAGCAGCTTAAACCAGGCCCCGGCTCTGGGCGAGCAGTACTTC.

J is TRBJ2-2 and V is TRBV7-9; 10 bases line up with TRBD2. The J segment lost 0 bases and the V segment lost 6 bases, leaving 7 bases of the junction unmatched. The CDR3 runs 17 residues. In germline, CDR1 is SEHNR, CDR2 FQNEAQ (reference sequence). Written as DNA, the CDR3 is TGTGCCAGCAGTTACGGGACTAGCGCCGCGAACACCGGGGAGCTGTTTTTT. As protein: CASSYGTSAANTGELFF. The full variable domain, with the rest looked up from reference TRBV7-9 and TRBJ2-2, is DTGVSQNPRHKITKRGQNVTFRCDPISEHNRLYWYRQTLGQGPEFLTYFQNEAQLEKSRLLSDRFSAERPKGSFSTLEIQRTEQGDSAMYLCASSYGTSAANTGELFFGEGSRLTVL.

A word on this clone: Distinct nucleotide sequences in the sample also encode this CDR3. V and J are TRBV18 and TRBJ2-7, with 9 nucleotides matching TRBD1. This CDR3 region has 14 residues. V lost 2 bases, J lost 2 bases, and 1 base stayed unmatched. The germline gives CDR1 KGHSH, CDR2 LQKENI. CDR3 protein: CASSPGQGTYEQYF. The CDR3 nucleotides are TGTGCCAGCTCACCAGGACAGGGGACCTACGAGCAGTACTTC. Using reference TRBV18 and TRBJ2-7 for the parts outside the CDR3, the full variable domain is NAGVMQNPRHLVRRRGQEARLRCSPMKGHSHVYWYRQLPEEGLKFMVYLQKENIIDESGMPKERFSAEFPKEGPSILRIQQVVRGDSAAYFCASSPGQGTYEQYFGPGTRLTVT.

This chain connects TRBV27 to TRBJ2-5, with a possible D match to TRBD2 (6 bases). V was shortened by 6 bases and J by 3 bases, with 17 bases between the two germline ends. The CDR3 is 15 residues long. Germline V CDR1 and CDR2: MNHEY, SMNVEV (reference sequence). CDR3 sequence: CASSLGGAGEETQYF. CDR3 DNA: TGTGCCAGCAGCCTCGGAGGGGCGGGCGAAGAGACCCAGTACTTC.

The J gene is TRBJ2-3, the V gene TRBV19, with TRBD2 matching over 8 bases. CDR1 LNHDA and CDR2 SQIVND come from the germline V gene (reference sequence). The CDR3 has 14 amino acids. With V trimmed by 7 bases and J by 6 bases, 9 bases remained unmatched. The CDR3 here is CASKTSAGPDTQYF. Written as DNA, the CDR3 is TGTGCCAGTAAGACTAGCGCCGGGCCGGATACGCAGTATTTT.